This T cell receptor (beta chain) was sequenced during a study of T cell changes during pregnancy in multiple sclerosis (dated by TCRdb to about 2019). For the study in its entirety: In women with multiple sclerosis, the researchers looked at how the T cell repertoire shifted as pregnancy progressed.

V and J are truncated by 1 base and 8 bases respectively, leaving an intervening sequence of 10 bases. CDR1 and CDR2 were assigned from the germline V gene as SGHAT and FQNNGV. The cysteine opens and the phenylalanine closes a CDR3 of 13 amino acids. Only the CDR3 DNA stays, 39 bases, in frame from base 1. Library preparation employed the immunoSEQ multiplex PCR assay. Sourced from immuneACCESS, this table was stored by TCRdb with only in-frame sequences that have V and J called. A share of the clones is absent; for the studies checked, an unresolved V gene accounts for under half, and the remainder has no known explanation. This sample lists 40,000 to 45,000 clones; 89% were detected once. The top ten constitute 1.2% of the sample. As to this clone: It lacks a known antigen. No quality values exist for individual bases; no much larger clone is one base distant.

Sequencing was performed on CD4+ T cells from peripheral blood mononuclear cells, taken in the first trimester of pregnancy. Recombination linked TRBV11-2 to TRBJ2-3, and the D gene may be TRBD2, 6 bases matching. The receptor's source is a female donor with multiple sclerosis, enrolled in a pregnancy study. The DNA sequence is as follows: TGTGCCAGCAGCTTAGCTCTAGCGTTTACGCAGTATTTT. Translated, this gives CASSLALAFTQYF.